This TCR beta chain comes out of a study of OX40 agonist ivuxolimab in advanced cancers. CDR1 is KGHSH, CDR2 LQKENI, per germline. The V gene lost 3 bases and the J gene lost 0 bases, with 15 bases spanning the gap. The CDR3 sequence is 17 residues long. Notes on the study in general: With doses of 0.1-3.0 mg/kg, partial responders showed among the lowest clonal expansion. Averaged across samples, CD8+ T cells carried more expanded clones than CD4+ did. Among some nonresponders, normalized T-cell clonal expansion was also low.

Comment on this clone: What it binds is unknown.

Some clones are missing from TCRdb's copy, which holds only in-frame ones; the method was immunoSEQ multiplex PCR. The table has about 77,000 clones, around 86% seen once; the top ten hold roughly 5.8%. The chain carries TRBV18 and TRBJ1-3; weak D call: TRBD1 (5 bases). This receptor was taken from an adult with an advanced solid tumor such as melanoma, head and neck, liver or kidney cancer. Here the sequenced sample was CD4+ or CD8+ T cells sorted from blood, taken in a trial of the OX40 agonist ivuxolimab. Here the CDR3 reads CASSPVRGGSSGNTIYF. CDR3 in DNA: TGTGCCAGCTCACCGGTTAGGGGCGGTTCCTCTGGAAACACCATATATTTT.